This T cell receptor beta chain was documented in a study of radiation and T cells in renal cell carcinoma. This clone appeared a few times. The V and J ends lost 3 bases and 6 bases, in that order; junction bases with no gene match: 7. Germline V lookup: CDR1 GTSNPN, CDR2 SVGIG (reference sequence). The CDR3 has 15 amino acids. Time point meaning: blood 4 weeks post-SBRT, at nephrectomy. Treatment: 15 Gy SBRT to primary tumor, nephrectomy 4 weeks later. The data were produced by immunoSEQ multiplex PCR, yet TCRdb's version contains in-frame clones alone and is incomplete. This repertoire shows approximately 150,000 clones, 86% found once; its top ten account for about 17%.

The material sequenced was blood, taken from a patient whose treatment included radiotherapy and nephrectomy. This chain uses TRBV30 with TRBJ2-2; TRBD1 aligns across 10 bases. This clonotype originated in a woman aged 50 to 60 with renal cell carcinoma. The CDR3 nucleotides are TGTGCCTGGAGGGGCAGGACAGGGGGACCCGGGGAGCTGTTTTTT. Translating gives CAWRGRTGGPGELFF.